This T cell receptor beta chain comes out of a study of CD4+ T cells in melanoma. The CDR3 consists of 15 residues. Germline values: CDR1 WNHNN, CDR2 SYGVQD (reference sequence). V was clipped by 2 bases and J by 6 bases, with 17 bases between them. Whole-study results and caveats: Neoantigen-specific CD4+ T cells in melanoma reportedly had diverse differentiation states. A reported correlation linked neoantigen-specific CD4+ T cells to CD8+, macrophage and B cell function.

Remarks on this clone: The antigen remains unidentified.

The data were produced by immunoSEQ multiplex PCR, yet TCRdb's version contains in-frame clones alone and is incomplete. Here the sample spans about 140,000 clones, around 90% being singletons. The V call is TRBV10-1, the J call TRBJ2-7; D tentatively reads TRBD1 or TRBD2 (5 bases each). This TCR derives from a human donor with melanoma. The CDR3 reads CASSETRDPVGEQYF. CDR3 DNA: TGCGCCAGCAGTGAGACCCGGGACCCCGTGGGCGAGCAGTACTTC.